The 17 T cell receptor beta chains below come from one sample, sequenced in a study of long-term antiretroviral therapy in people with HIV. The immunoSEQ assay was v3.0, run at survey level. The method was immunoSEQ multiplex PCR; TCRdb's version includes in-frame clones alone and lacks a portion of them. The repertoire holds around 15,000 clones, 88% seen once, with around 10% in the top ten. The sequences come from unsorted PBMCs, collected 6.9 years after starting antiretroviral therapy. Receptors were obtained from a man in his fifties with HIV.

V is TRBV10-3 and J is TRBJ2-1, with D unclear. CDR1 ENHRY and CDR2 SYGVKD come from the germline V gene. The CDR3 spans 12 residues. V gave up 8 bases and J gave up 8 bases, with 13 bases separating them. DNA of the CDR3: TGTGCCATCTTGGATCAGAACTATGAGCAGTTCTTC. This encodes CAILDQNYEQFF.

The V gene is TRBV4-3, the J gene TRBJ2-1; a weak D match, TRBD2 (5 bases). Trimming stripped 0 bases from V and 1 base from J, with 16 bases between. Germline CDR1 reads LGHNA; CDR2 reads YSLEER. This CDR3 is 18 amino acids long. The CDR3 loop reads CASSQDKNSRGSYNEQFF. The CDR3, as DNA: TGCGCCAGCAGCCAAGATAAGAACTCCCGCGGGTCCTACAATGAGCAGTTCTTC.

This chain links TRBV25-1 with TRBJ2-4; 8 nucleotides align to TRBD1. The CDR3 is made up of 13 amino acids. V shed 6 bases, J shed 8 bases, and the junction held 6 bases outside the gene matches. Germline V gives CDR1 MGHDK, CDR2 SYGVNS. The CDR3 protein is CASRQGALDIQYF. The DNA of the CDR3 is TGTGCCAGCAGGCAGGGGGCTCTCGACATTCAGTACTTC. Full variable domain (missing parts from reference TRBV25-1 and TRBJ2-4): EADIYQTPRYLVIGTGKKITLECSQTMGHDKMYWYQQDPGMELHLIHYSYGVNSTEKGDLSSESTVSRIRTEHFPLTLESARPSHTSQYLCASRQGALDIQYFGAGTRLSVL.

V gene TRBV9 combines with J gene TRBJ2-1; TRBD2 agrees at 9 bases. CDR1 and CDR2 from the germline V gene are SGDLS and YYNGEE. The V and J ends lost 7 bases and 9 bases, in that order; junction bases with no gene match: 14. This CDR3 spans 15 amino acids. CDR3 region: CASSPGAGGPLEQFF. The CDR3 bases are TGTGCCAGCTCTCCCGGCGCGGGAGGGCCGCTTGAGCAGTTCTTC.

The rearrangement uses TRBV7-2 and TRBJ1-5; the match to TRBD1 covers 8 bases. The CDR3 contains 15 residues. After removal of 5 bases from V and 6 bases from J, the junction contained 9 bases not matched to a gene. CDR1 and CDR2 from the germline V gene are SGHTA and FQGNSA. The chain's CDR3 is CASSPADRGIQPQHF. CDR3 DNA: TGTGCCAGCAGCCCCGCTGACAGGGGAATTCAGCCCCAGCATTTT.

The chain carries TRBV11-3 and TRBJ2-2; weak D call: TRBD1 (8 bases). The CDR3 is made up of 15 amino acids. Germline CDR1 reads SGHNT; CDR2 reads YENEEA. The ends were cut back, 4 bases at V and 5 bases at J, with 14 bases in the middle. This CDR3 is CASSYNRGGTGELFF. For the CDR3, the DNA is TGTGCCAGCAGCTACAACAGGGGGGGAACCGGGGAGCTGTTTTTT. Full variable domain (missing parts from reference TRBV11-3 and TRBJ2-2): EAGVVQSPRYKIIEKKQPVAFWCNPISGHNTLYWYLQNLGQGPELLIRYENEEAVDDSQLPKDRFSAERLKGVDSTLKIQPAELGDSAVYLCASSYNRGGTGELFFGEGSRLTVL.

The V and J genes are TRBV7-3 and TRBJ1-2; D unclear. V was trimmed by 5 bases and J by 0 bases, leaving 7 bases between them. Germline V gene sequence: CDR1 SGHTA, CDR2 FQGTGA. This CDR3 is built from 13 residues. The CDR3 region has the DNA TGTGCCAGCAGCCCGGGGACTAACTATGGCTACACCTTC. Residues: CASSPGTNYGYTF.

The V gene is TRBV27, the J gene TRBJ1-5; possible D gene TRBD1, 6 bases. The length of the CDR3 is 19 residues. From germline, CDR1 is MNHEY and CDR2 SMNVEV (reference sequence). Trimming removed 7 bases at V and 4 bases at J, with 29 bases between. DNA of the CDR3: TGTGCCAGCATCCTGACAGGCGTCGGACGAAGCACGGTAAATCAGCCCCAGCATTTT. Encoded protein: CASILTGVGRSTVNQPQHF.

This clone was detected once. This chain links TRBV7-9 with TRBJ2-1, with D perhaps matching TRBD1 (5 bases). The CDR3 spans 13 residues. Germline lookup yields CDR1 SEHNR and CDR2 FQNEAQ (reference sequence). Deletions cut 5 bases from V and 9 bases from J, with 14 bases between. CDR3 coding DNA: TGTGCCAGCAGCGACAGACTCGTCCGTGAGCAGTTCTTC. Protein product: CASSDRLVREQFF.

The chain couples TRBV5-4 to TRBJ2-7; 9 bases are shared with TRBD2. V lost 2 bases, J lost 2 bases, and 8 bases stayed unmatched. CDR1 and CDR2 from the germline V gene are SGHNT and YYREEE (reference sequence). This CDR3 spans 16 amino acids. The chain's CDR3 is CASSFRTSGWAYEQYF. CDR3 bases: TGTGCCAGCAGCTTTCGTACTAGCGGGTGGGCCTACGAGCAGTACTTC. Combining the CDR3 with reference TRBV5-4 and TRBJ2-7 gives the whole variable domain ETGVTQSPTHLIKTRGQQVTLRCSSQSGHNTVSWYQQALGQGPQFIFQYYREEENGRGNFPPRFSGLQFPNYSSELNVNALELDDSALYLCASSFRTSGWAYEQYFGPGTRLTVT.

The genes are TRBV14 and TRBJ2-7, with a weak D call TRBD2 (6 bases). Per the germline V gene, CDR1 is SGHDN and CDR2 is FVKESK. V lost 4 bases and J 2 bases, leaving 15 bases between the germline ends. The CDR3 covers 15 residues. CDR3 residues: CASSPVWGETYEQYF. CDR3 nucleotide sequence: TGTGCCAGCAGCCCCGTGTGGGGGGAGACCTACGAGCAGTACTTC. Drawing the rest from reference TRBV14 and TRBJ2-7, the complete variable domain is EAGVTQFPSHSVIEKGQTVTLRCDPISGHDNLYWYRRVMGKEIKFLLHFVKESKQDESGMPNNRFLAERTGGTYSTLKVQPAELEDSGVYFCASSPVWGETYEQYFGPGTRLTVT.

V usage is TRBV28 and J usage is TRBJ2-7, with D tentatively TRBD2 (5 bases). The CDR3 has 14 amino acids. The germline CDR1 and CDR2 sequences are MDHEN and SYDVKM. Trimming stripped 10 bases from V and 0 bases from J, with 16 bases between. CDR3 protein: CANSAAQSSYEQYF. The CDR3 DNA follows: TGTGCCAACTCAGCGGCACAAAGCTCCTACGAGCAGTACTTC.

V is TRBV11-2 and J is TRBJ1-4; 9 bases line up with TRBD1. The V gene end was trimmed by 5 bases and the J gene end by 10 bases; junction bases not matched to a gene: 8. The CDR3 consists of 14 residues. The germline gives CDR1 SGHAT, CDR2 FQNNGV. This CDR3 reads CASSHPATGGKLFF. CDR3 coding DNA: TGTGCCAGCAGCCATCCGGCGACAGGGGGAAAACTGTTTTTT.

The chain combines TRBV28 with TRBJ1-2; possible D gene TRBD1, 5 bases. V was pared by 3 bases and J by 0 bases, with 14 bases between. CDR1 MDHEN and CDR2 SYDVKM come from the germline V gene. The CDR3 length is 16 residues. The CDR3 reads CASSLVYQGSNYGYTF. CDR3 DNA: TGTGCCAGCAGTTTGGTTTACCAGGGATCTAACTATGGCTACACCTTC.

This clone was counted once. CDR3 region: CASNEVATDTQYF. The CDR3 DNA reads TGTGCCAGTAACGAGGTAGCAACAGATACGCAGTATTTT. The chain couples TRBV14 to TRBJ2-3; no reliable D call. V was trimmed by 9 bases and J by 3 bases, leaving 13 bases between them. The CDR3 sequence is 13 residues long. Germline-derived CDR1 and CDR2 are SGHDN and FVKESK.

J is TRBJ2-7 and V is TRBV19; TRBD1 matches at 12 bases. The V gene end was trimmed by 5 bases and the J gene end by 4 bases; junction bases not matched to a gene: 9. This CDR3 has 16 amino acids. The germline gives CDR1 LNHDA, CDR2 SQIVND (reference sequence). CDR3 sequence (DNA): TGTGCCAGTAGTCCCTCTCCGGGACAGGGGGCTTACGAGCAGTACTTC. Its protein product is CASSPSPGQGAYEQYF.

The rearrangement joins TRBV7-9 to TRBJ2-6; 7 bases agree with TRBD1. The V gene end was trimmed by 4 bases and the J gene end by 1 base; junction bases not matched to a gene: 13. The germline V gene has CDR1 SEHNR and CDR2 FQNEAQ (reference sequence). CDR3 length: 19 amino acids. DNA for the CDR3: TGTGCCAGCAGCTATCCCCCCGGACAGGAAATTTCTGGGGCCAACGTCCTGACTTTC. Translation gives CASSYPPGQEISGANVLTF.